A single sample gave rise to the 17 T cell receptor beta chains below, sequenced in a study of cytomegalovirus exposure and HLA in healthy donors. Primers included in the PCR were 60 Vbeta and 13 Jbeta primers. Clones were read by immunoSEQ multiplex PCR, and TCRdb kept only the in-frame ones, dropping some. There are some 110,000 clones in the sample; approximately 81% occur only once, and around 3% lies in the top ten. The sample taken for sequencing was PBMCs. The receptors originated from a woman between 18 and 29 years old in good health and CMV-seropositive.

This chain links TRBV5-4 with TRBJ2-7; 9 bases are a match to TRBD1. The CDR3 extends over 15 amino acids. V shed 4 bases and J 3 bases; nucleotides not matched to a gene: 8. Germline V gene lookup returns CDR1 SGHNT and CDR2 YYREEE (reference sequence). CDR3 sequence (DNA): TGTGCCAGCAGCGTCTCCGGGACAGGGCGCTACGAGCAGTACTTC. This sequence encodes CASSVSGTGRYEQYF. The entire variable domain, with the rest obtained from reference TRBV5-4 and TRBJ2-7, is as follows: ETGVTQSPTHLIKTRGQQVTLRCSSQSGHNTVSWYQQALGQGPQFIFQYYREEENGRGNFPPRFSGLQFPNYSSELNVNALELDDSALYLCASSVSGTGRYEQYFGPGTRLTVT.

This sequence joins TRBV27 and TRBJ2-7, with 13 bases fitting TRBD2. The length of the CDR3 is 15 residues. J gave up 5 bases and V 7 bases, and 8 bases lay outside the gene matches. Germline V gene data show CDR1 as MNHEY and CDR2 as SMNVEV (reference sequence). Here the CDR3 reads CASTPLGLAGDEQYF. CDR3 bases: TGTGCCAGCACCCCCTTAGGACTAGCGGGAGACGAGCAGTACTTC.

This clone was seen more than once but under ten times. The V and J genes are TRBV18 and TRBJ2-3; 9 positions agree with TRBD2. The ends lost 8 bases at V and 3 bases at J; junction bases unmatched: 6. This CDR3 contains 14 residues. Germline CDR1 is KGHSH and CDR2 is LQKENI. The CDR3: CASTLAGETDTQYF. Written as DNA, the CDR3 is TGTGCCAGCACCTTAGCGGGAGAAACAGATACGCAGTATTTT.

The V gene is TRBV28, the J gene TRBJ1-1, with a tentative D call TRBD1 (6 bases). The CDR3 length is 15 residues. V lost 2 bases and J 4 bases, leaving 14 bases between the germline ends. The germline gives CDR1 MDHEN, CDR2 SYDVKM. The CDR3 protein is CASSLGDKRGTEAFF. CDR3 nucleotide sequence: TGTGCCAGCAGTTTAGGGGACAAACGGGGCACTGAAGCTTTCTTT.

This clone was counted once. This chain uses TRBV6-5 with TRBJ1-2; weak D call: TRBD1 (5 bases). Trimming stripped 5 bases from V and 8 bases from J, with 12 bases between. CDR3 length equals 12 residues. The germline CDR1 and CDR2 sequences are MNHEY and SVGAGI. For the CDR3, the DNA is TGTGCCAGCAGTCCAGCCCGGGGGGGCTACACCTTC. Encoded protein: CASSPARGGYTF.

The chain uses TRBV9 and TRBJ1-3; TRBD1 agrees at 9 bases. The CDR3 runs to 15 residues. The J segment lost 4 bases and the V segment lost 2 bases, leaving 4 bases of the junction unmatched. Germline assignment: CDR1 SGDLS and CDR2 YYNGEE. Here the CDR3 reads CASSVGGQGGNTIYF. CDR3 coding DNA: TGTGCCAGCAGCGTGGGGGGACAGGGAGGAAACACCATATATTTT.

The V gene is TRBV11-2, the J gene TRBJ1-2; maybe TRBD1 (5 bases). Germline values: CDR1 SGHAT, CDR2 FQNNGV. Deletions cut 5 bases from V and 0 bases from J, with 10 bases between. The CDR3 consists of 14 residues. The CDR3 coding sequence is TGTGCCAGCAGCCCCCGGGGGGCTAACTATGGCTACACCTTC. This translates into CASSPRGANYGYTF.

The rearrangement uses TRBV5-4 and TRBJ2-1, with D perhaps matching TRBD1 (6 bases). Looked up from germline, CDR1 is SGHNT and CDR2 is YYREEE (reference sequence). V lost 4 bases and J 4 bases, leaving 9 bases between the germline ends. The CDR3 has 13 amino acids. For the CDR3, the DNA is TGTGCCAGCAGCAACACAGGGTACAATGAGCAGTTCTTC. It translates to CASSNTGYNEQFF.

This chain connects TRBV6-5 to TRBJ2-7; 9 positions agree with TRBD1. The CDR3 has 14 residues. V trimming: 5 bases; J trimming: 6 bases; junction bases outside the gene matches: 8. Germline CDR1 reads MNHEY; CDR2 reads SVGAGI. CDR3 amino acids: CASSRGTGSREQYF. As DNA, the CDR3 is TGTGCCAGCAGTCGTGGGACAGGGTCCCGCGAGCAGTACTTC.

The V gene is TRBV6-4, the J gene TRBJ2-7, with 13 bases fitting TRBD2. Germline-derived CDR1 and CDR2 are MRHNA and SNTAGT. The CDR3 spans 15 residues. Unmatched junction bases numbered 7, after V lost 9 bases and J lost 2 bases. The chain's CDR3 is CASPTTSGRAYEQYF. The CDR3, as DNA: TGTGCCAGTCCCACAACTAGCGGGAGGGCCTACGAGCAGTACTTC.

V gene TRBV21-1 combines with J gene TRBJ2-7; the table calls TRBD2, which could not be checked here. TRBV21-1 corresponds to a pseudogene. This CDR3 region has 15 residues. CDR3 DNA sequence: TGTGCCAGCACCGTAGGGGGAGGGTTTCGGTACGAGCAGTACTTC. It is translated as CASTVGGGFRYEQYF.

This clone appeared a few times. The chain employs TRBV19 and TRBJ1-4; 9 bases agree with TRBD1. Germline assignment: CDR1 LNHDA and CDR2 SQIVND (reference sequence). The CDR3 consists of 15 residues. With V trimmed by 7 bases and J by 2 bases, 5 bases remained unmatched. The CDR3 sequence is CASTTGGRTNEKLFF. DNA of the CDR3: TGTGCCAGTACCACAGGGGGCCGGACTAATGAAAAACTGTTTTTT.

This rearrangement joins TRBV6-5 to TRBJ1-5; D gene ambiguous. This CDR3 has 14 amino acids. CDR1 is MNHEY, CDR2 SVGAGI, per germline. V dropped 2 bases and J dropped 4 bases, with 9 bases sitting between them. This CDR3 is CASSYAGSNQPQHF. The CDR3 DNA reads TGTGCCAGCAGTTACGCGGGGTCAAATCAGCCCCAGCATTTT.

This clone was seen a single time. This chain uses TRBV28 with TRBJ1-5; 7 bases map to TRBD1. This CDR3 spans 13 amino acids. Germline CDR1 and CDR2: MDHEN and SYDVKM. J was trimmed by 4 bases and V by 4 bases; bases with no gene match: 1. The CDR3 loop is CASSYRGNQPQHF. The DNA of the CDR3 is TGTGCCAGCAGTTACAGGGGAAATCAGCCCCAGCATTTT. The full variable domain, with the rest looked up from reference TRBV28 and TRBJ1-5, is DVKVTQSSRYLVKRTGEKVFLECVQDMDHENMFWYRQDPGLGLRLIYFSYDVKMKEKGDIPEGYSVSREKKERFSLILESASTNQTSMYLCASSYRGNQPQHFGDGTRLSIL.

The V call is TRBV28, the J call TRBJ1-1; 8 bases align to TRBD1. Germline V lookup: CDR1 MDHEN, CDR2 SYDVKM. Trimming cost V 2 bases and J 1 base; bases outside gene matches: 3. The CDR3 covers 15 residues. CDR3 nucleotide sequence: TGTGCCAGCAGTTTAACAGGGGGGGAGAACACTGAAGCTTTCTTT. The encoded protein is CASSLTGGENTEAFF.

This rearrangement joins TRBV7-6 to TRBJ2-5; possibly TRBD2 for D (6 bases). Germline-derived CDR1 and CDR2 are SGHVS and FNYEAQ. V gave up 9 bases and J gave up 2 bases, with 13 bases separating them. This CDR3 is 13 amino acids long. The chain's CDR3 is CASSGLAQETQYF. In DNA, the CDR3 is TGTGCCAGTTCGGGACTGGCACAAGAGACCCAGTACTTC.

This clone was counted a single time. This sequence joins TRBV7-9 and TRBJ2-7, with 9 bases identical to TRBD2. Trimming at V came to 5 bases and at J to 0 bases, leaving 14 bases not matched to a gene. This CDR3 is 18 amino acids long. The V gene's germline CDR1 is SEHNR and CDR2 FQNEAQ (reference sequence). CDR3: CASSPPLGLAGRSYEQYF. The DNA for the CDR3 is TGTGCCAGCAGCCCTCCCTTGGGGCTAGCGGGACGCTCCTACGAGCAGTACTTC.